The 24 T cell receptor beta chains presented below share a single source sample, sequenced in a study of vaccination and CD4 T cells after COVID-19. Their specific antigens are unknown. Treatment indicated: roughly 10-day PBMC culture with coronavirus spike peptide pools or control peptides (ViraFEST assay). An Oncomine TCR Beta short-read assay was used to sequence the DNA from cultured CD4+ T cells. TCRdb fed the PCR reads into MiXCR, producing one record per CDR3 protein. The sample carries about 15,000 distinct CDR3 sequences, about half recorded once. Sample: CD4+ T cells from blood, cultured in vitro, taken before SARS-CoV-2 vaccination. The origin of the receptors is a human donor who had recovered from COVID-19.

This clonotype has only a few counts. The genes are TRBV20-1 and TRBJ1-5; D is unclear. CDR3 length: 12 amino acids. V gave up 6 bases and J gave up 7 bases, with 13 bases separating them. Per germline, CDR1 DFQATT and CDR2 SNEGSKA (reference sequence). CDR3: CSAVEGGQPQHF. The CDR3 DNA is TGCAGTGCCGTCGAGGGAGGGCAGCCCCAGCATTTT.

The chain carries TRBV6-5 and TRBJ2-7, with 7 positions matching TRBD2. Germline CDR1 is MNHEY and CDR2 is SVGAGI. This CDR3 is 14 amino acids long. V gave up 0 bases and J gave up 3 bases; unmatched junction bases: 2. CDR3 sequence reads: CASSYSPGGYEQYF. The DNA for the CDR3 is TGTGCCAGCAGTTACTCGCCGGGAGGCTACGAGCAGTACTTC.

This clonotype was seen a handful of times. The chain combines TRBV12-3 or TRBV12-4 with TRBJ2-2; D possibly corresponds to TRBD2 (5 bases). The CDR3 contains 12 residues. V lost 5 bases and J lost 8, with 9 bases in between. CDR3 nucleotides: TGTGCCAGCAGTAATCTAGCAGGGGAGCTGTTTTTT. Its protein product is CASSNLAGELFF.

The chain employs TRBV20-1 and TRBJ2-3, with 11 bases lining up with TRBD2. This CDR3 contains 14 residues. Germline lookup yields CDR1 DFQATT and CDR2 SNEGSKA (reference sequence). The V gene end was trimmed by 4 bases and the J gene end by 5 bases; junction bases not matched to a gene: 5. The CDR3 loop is CSAISGRAQDTQYF. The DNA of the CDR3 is TGCAGTGCTATTAGCGGGAGGGCCCAAGATACGCAGTATTTT.

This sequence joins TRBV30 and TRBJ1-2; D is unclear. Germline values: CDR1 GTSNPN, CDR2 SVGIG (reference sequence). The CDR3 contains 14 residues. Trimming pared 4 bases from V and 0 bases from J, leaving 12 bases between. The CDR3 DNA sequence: TGTGCCTGGAAATCCAACCGGGCTAACTATGGCTACACCTTC. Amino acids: CAWKSNRANYGYTF.

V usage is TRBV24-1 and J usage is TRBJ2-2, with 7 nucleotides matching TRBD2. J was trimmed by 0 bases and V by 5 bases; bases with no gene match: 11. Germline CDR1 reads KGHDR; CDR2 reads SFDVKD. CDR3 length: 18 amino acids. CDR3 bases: TGTGCCACCAGTGGCCCACCCCGAGCGGGATCGAACACCGGGGAGCTGTTTTTT. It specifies CATSGPPRAGSNTGELFF.

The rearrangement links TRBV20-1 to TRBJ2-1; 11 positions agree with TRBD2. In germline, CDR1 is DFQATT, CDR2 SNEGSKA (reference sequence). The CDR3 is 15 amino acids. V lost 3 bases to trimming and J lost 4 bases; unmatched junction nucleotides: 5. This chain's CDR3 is CSARSGLAVYNEQFF. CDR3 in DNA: TGCAGTGCTAGGTCGGGACTAGCGGTGTACAATGAGCAGTTCTTC.

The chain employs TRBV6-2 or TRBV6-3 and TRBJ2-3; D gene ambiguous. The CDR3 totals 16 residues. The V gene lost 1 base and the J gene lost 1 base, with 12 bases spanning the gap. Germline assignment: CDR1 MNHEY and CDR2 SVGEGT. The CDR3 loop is CASSYLSRIGTDTQYF. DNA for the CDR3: TGTGCCAGCAGTTACTTATCTAGAATTGGCACAGATACGCAGTATTTT.

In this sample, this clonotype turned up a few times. This CDR3 reads CASSFAGTDGYTF. The CDR3 region has the DNA TGTGCCAGCAGTTTCGCAGGGACGGATGGCTACACCTTC. The chain couples TRBV12-3 or TRBV12-4 to TRBJ1-2; D is perhaps TRBD1 (5 bases). CDR3 size: 13 residues. V shed 3 bases and J shed 6 bases, with 11 bases lying between them.

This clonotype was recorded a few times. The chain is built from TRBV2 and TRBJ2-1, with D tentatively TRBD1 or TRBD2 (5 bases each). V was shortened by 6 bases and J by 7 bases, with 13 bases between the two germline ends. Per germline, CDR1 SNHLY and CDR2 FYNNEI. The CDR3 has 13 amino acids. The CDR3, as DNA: TGTGCCAGCAGGGGGGACCTGTCGAATGAGCAGTTCTTC. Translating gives CASRGDLSNEQFF.

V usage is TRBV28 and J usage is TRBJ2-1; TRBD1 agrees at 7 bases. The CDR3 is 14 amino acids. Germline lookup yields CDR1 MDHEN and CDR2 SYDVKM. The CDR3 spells CASSEPGGNNEQFF. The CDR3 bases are TGTGCGAGTAGCGAGCCAGGGGGAAACAATGAGCAGTTCTTC.

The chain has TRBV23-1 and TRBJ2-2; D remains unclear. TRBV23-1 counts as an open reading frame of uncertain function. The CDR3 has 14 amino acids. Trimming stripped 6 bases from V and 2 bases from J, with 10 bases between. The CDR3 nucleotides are TGCGCCAGCAGGGAGCAGGCTAACACCGGGGAGCTGTTTTTT. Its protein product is CASREQANTGELFF.

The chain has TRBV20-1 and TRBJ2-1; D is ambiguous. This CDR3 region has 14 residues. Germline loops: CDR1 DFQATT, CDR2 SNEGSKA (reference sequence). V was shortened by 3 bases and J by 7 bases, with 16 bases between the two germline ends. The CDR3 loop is CSASVQETINEQFF. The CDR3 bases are TGCAGTGCTAGCGTGCAGGAGACAATAAATGAGCAGTTCTTC.

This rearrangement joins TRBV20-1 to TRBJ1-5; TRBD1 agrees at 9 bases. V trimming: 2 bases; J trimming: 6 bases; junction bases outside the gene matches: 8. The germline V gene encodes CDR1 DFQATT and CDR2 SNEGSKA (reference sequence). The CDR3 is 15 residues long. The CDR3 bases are TGCAGTGCTAGACTCGGACAGGGGTTTACTCAGCCCCAGCATTTT. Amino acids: CSARLGQGFTQPQHF.

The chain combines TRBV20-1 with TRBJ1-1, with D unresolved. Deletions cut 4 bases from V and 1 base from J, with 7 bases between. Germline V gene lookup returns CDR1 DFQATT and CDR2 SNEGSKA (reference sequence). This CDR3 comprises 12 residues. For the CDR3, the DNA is TGCAGTGCTAAGTGGCCGAACACTGAAGCTTTCTTT. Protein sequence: CSAKWPNTEAFF.

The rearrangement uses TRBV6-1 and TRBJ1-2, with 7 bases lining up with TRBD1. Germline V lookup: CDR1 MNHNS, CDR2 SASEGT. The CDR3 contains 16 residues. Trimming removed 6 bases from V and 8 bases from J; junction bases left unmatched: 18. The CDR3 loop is CASRENTGERARGYTF. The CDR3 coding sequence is TGTGCCAGCAGAGAAAACACAGGGGAAAGGGCTAGAGGCTACACCTTC.

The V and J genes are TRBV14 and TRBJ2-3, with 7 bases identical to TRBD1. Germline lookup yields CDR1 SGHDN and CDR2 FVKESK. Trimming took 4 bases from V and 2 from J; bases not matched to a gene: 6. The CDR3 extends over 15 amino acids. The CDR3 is CASSRYRGDTDTQYF. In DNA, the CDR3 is TGTGCCAGCAGCCGATACAGGGGCGACACAGATACGCAGTATTTT.

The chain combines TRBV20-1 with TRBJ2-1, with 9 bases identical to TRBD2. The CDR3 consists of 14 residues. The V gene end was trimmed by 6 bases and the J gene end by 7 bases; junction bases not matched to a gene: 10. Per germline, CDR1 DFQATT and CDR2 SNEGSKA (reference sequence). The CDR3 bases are TGCAGTGCCCAGACTAGCGGAGCCTGGAATGAGCAGTTCTTC. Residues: CSAQTSGAWNEQFF.

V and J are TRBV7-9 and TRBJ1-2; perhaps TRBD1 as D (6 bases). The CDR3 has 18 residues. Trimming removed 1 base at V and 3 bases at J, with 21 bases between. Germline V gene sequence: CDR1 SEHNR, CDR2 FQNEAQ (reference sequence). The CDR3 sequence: CASSLEQAGEWRDYGYTF. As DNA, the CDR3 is TGTGCCAGCAGCTTAGAACAGGCAGGGGAGTGGAGAGACTATGGCTACACCTTC.

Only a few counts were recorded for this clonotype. CDR3 sequence reads: CASSLASGDQETQYF. The CDR3 DNA sequence: TGTGCCAGCAGTTTGGCTAGCGGAGACCAAGAGACCCAGTACTTC. The V and J genes are TRBV27 and TRBJ2-5, with 7 positions matching TRBD2. J gave up 0 bases and V 3 bases, and 4 bases lay outside the gene matches. Germline V gene sequence: CDR1 MNHEY, CDR2 SMNVEV (reference sequence). This CDR3 is 15 amino acids long.

The CDR3 sequence: CASSLQPDTEAFF. CDR3 in DNA: TGTGCCAGCAGCCTCCAACCGGACACTGAAGCTTTCTTT. The V call is TRBV9, the J call TRBJ1-1, with D unresolved. The V and J ends lost 4 bases and 3 bases respectively, with 10 bases between them. The CDR3 consists of 13 residues. Per germline, CDR1 SGDLS and CDR2 YYNGEE.

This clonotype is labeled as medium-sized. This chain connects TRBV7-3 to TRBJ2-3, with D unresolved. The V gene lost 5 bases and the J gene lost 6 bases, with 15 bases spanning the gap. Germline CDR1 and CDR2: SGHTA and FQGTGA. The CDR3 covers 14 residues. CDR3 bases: TGTGCCAGCAGCGTGCTAGGGCTGGGGGATACGCAGTATTTT. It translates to CASSVLGLGDTQYF.

The CDR3 loop reads CASQGTSGLYEQYF. CDR3 sequence (DNA): TGTGCCAGCCAAGGGACTAGCGGGCTCTACGAGCAGTACTTC. This sequence joins TRBV28 and TRBJ2-7; TRBD2 agrees at 12 bases. Germline-derived CDR1 and CDR2 are MDHEN and SYDVKM. There are 14 residues in the CDR3. J was trimmed by 3 bases and V by 8 bases; bases with no gene match: 5.

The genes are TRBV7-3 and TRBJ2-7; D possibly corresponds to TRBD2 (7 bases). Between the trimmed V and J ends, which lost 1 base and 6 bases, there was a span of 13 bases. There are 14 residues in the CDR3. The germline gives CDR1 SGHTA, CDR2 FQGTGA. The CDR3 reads CASSLNGGPTEQYF. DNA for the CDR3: TGTGCCAGCAGCTTAAACGGGGGGCCCACCGAGCAGTACTTC.